The 30 T cell receptor beta chains presented below share a single source sample, sequenced in a study of OX40 agonist ivuxolimab in advanced cancers. The library came from the immunoSEQ multiplex PCR assay. TCRdb obtained this table from immuneACCESS and retained in-frame rearrangements with V and J assigned. These tables miss some clones; where compared with another copy, unresolved V genes account for less than half of the shortfall, and the remainder is unexplained. This sample gives tens of thousands of clones in total; around 90% of them show up just once. The top ten clones comprise 1.3% of the sample. This sample comprised CD4+ or CD8+ T cells sorted from blood, obtained in a trial of the OX40 agonist ivuxolimab. The receptors derive from an adult with an advanced solid tumor such as melanoma, head and neck, liver or kidney cancer.

This clone is a singleton in its sample. This chain links TRBV12-5 with TRBJ1-1; D remains ambiguous. This CDR3 spans 13 amino acids. Germline V CDR1 and CDR2: LGHNT, FRNRAP. V was pared by 2 bases and J by 0 bases, with 4 bases between. The CDR3 coding sequence is TGTGCTAGTGGTTTGAGGGTGAACACTGAAGCTTTCTTT. Residues: CASGLRVNTEAFF.

This chain uses TRBV2 with TRBJ1-5; no firm D call. V lost 7 bases to trimming and J lost 0 bases, with 13 bases between them. CDR1 and CDR2 (germline): SNHLY, FYNNEI. The CDR3 has 15 amino acids. The CDR3 protein is CASNEDGYSNQPQHF. In nucleotides, the CDR3 is TGTGCCAGCAACGAAGACGGATATAGCAATCAGCCCCAGCATTTT.

The V gene is TRBV9, the J gene TRBJ2-7; 8 bases map to TRBD2. This CDR3 contains 15 residues. Germline V CDR1 and CDR2: SGDLS, YYNGEE. V lost 4 bases, J lost 6 bases, and 12 bases stayed unmatched. This CDR3 reads CASSSLGTSYAEQYF. CDR3 coding DNA: TGTGCCAGCAGCTCTCTTGGGACTAGTTACGCCGAGCAGTACTTC.

V and J are TRBV6-5 and TRBJ2-5, with 7 bases identical to TRBD1. The CDR3 is 13 residues long. V trimming: 2 bases; J trimming: 5 bases; junction bases outside the gene matches: 2. CDR1 and CDR2 from the germline V gene are MNHEY and SVGAGI. The chain's CDR3 is CASSYDRAETQYF. CDR3 in DNA: TGTGCCAGCAGTTACGACAGGGCCGAGACCCAGTACTTC.

V and J are TRBV6-1 and TRBJ1-3; D remains ambiguous. V was shortened by 10 bases and J by 0 bases, with 4 bases between the two germline ends. The CDR3 runs 11 residues. CDR1 MNHNS and CDR2 SASEGT come from the germline V gene. The CDR3 bases are TGTGCCACCAGCTCTGGAAACACCATATATTTT. Translated: CATSSGNTIYF.

The chain is built from TRBV6-1 and TRBJ1-4, with TRBD1 identical over 7 bases. In germline, CDR1 is MNHNS, CDR2 SASEGT. This CDR3 spans 14 amino acids. V was pared by 4 bases and J by 7 bases, with 6 bases of the junction left unmatched. CDR3 loop: CASSAAGGSEKLFF. CDR3 coding DNA: TGTGCCAGCAGTGCTGCAGGGGGTTCTGAAAAACTGTTTTTT.

The gene calls are TRBV6-5 and TRBJ1-2; 12 bases are shared with TRBD1. This CDR3 spans 13 amino acids. Germline lookup yields CDR1 MNHEY and CDR2 SVGAGI. V shed 5 bases and J 7 bases; nucleotides not matched to a gene: 2. CDR3: CASSRDRGLGYTF. The CDR3 nucleotides read TGTGCCAGCAGTCGGGACAGGGGGCTTGGCTACACCTTC.

V is TRBV10-2 and J is TRBJ1-1, with a possible D match to TRBD1 (5 bases). V was clipped by 4 bases and J by 6 bases, with 12 bases between them. Looked up from germline, CDR1 is WSHSY and CDR2 is SAAADI. This CDR3 comprises 13 residues. The CDR3 region has the DNA TGCGCCAGCAGTGTGGGGGAGGTTGCTGAAGCTTTCTTT. It translates to CASSVGEVAEAFF.

This clone was seen a few times. This rearrangement joins TRBV21-1 to TRBJ1-5; no check of the table's D call, TRBD1, against the DNA was made. TRBV21-1 is a documented pseudogene. This CDR3 has 15 amino acids. The DNA for the CDR3 is TGTGCCAGCAGCAGGGACAGGGGGTGCAATCAGCCCCAGCATTTT. Translation: CASSRDRGCNQPQHF.

The chain has TRBV27 and TRBJ2-7; 11 bases match TRBD1. The germline CDR1 and CDR2 sequences are MNHEY and SMNVEV (reference sequence). With V trimmed by 4 bases and J by 6 bases, 5 bases remained unmatched. The CDR3 is 14 amino acids. The CDR3 DNA reads TGTGCCAGCAGTTGGACAGGGGGCACCTCCGAGCAGTACTTC. This gives the protein CASSWTGGTSEQYF.

There are a few counts of this clone. The chain has TRBV6-6 and TRBJ1-1, with D perhaps matching TRBD1 (5 bases). Trimming removed 2 bases from V and 6 bases from J, with 7 bases in between. The length of the CDR3 is 12 residues. Germline V lookup: CDR1 MNHNY, CDR2 SVGAGI (reference sequence). The CDR3 is CASSYGGSEAFF. The CDR3 DNA reads TGTGCCAGCAGTTACGGGGGGTCTGAAGCTTTCTTT.

The rearrangement uses TRBV10-3 and TRBJ1-3, with D hard to call. This CDR3 has 15 residues. From germline, CDR1 is ENHRY and CDR2 SYGVKD. Trimming removed 6 bases at V and 0 bases at J, with 12 bases between. As DNA, the CDR3 is TGTGCCATCAGAGGCGAGCGTCTCTCTGGAAACACCATATATTTT. This codes for CAIRGERLSGNTIYF.

The V call is TRBV19, the J call TRBJ2-2, with D uncertain. Germline CDR1 is LNHDA and CDR2 is SQIVND (reference sequence). There are 12 residues in the CDR3. Trimming pared 7 bases from V and 4 bases from J, leaving 7 bases between. Here the CDR3 reads CASNGLTGELFF. CDR3 bases: TGTGCCAGTAACGGGCTCACCGGGGAGCTGTTTTTT.

This clone was seen a few times. The rearrangement links TRBV7-6 to TRBJ2-1; the match to TRBD1 covers 9 bases. The CDR3 spans 16 residues. Germline values: CDR1 SGHVS, CDR2 FNYEAQ. The junction had 18 bases not matched to a gene; V was cut back by 5 bases and J by 13 bases. DNA for the CDR3: TGTGCCAGCAGCCCCGGGACAGGGATGCCTGTAAGCTCCCAGTTCTTC. Amino acids: CASSPGTGMPVSSQFF.

The chain recombines TRBV11-3 with TRBJ2-5; 9 bases match TRBD2. CDR1 is SGHNT, CDR2 YENEEA, per germline. The V segment lost 5 bases and the J segment 1 base; nucleotides outside the gene matches: 11. There are 17 residues in the CDR3. The CDR3 coding sequence is TGTGCCAGCAGCGCCGGGAGGGGTAGCGGGGGCCAAGAGACCCAGTACTTC. Translating it yields CASSAGRGSGGQETQYF. Full variable domain (missing parts from reference TRBV11-3 and TRBJ2-5): EAGVVQSPRYKIIEKKQPVAFWCNPISGHNTLYWYLQNLGQGPELLIRYENEEAVDDSQLPKDRFSAERLKGVDSTLKIQPAELGDSAVYLCASSAGRGSGGQETQYFGPGTRLLVL.

The chain has TRBV4-1 and TRBJ2-5; the match to TRBD2 covers 15 bases. The germline V gene encodes CDR1 MGHRA and CDR2 YSYEKL. CDR3 length: 18 amino acids. The V and J ends lost 4 bases and 2 bases, in that order; junction bases with no gene match: 8. Here the CDR3 DNA reads TGCGCCAGCAGCCCGCAGGCAGGACTAGCGGGAGGGCAAGAGACCCAGTACTTC. Amino acid sequence: CASSPQAGLAGGQETQYF.

V gene TRBV5-6 combines with J gene TRBJ1-4; possible D gene TRBD1, 5 bases. The CDR3 is made up of 14 amino acids. V lost 4 bases and J 8 bases, leaving 15 bases between the germline ends. Germline assignment: CDR1 SGHDT and CDR2 YYEEEE. The CDR3 sequence is CASSVDTAGEKLFF. CDR3 DNA: TGTGCCAGCAGCGTGGACACGGCGGGAGAAAAACTGTTTTTT. Full variable domain (missing parts from reference TRBV5-6 and TRBJ1-4): DAGVTQSPTHLIKTRGQQVTLRCSPKSGHDTVSWYQQALGQGPQFIFQYYEEEERQRGNFPDRFSGHQFPNYSSELNVNALLLGDSALYLCASSVDTAGEKLFFGSGTQLSVL.

The genes are TRBV19 and TRBJ2-2; D is possibly TRBD1 or TRBD2 (5 bases each). The V and J ends lost 7 bases and 4 bases respectively, with 22 bases between them. This CDR3 comprises 17 residues. In germline, CDR1 is LNHDA, CDR2 SQIVND (reference sequence). CDR3 region: CASTPRAWGTGTGELFF. The CDR3 DNA is TGTGCCAGTACCCCAAGGGCGTGGGGGACGGGCACCGGGGAGCTGTTTTTT.

The chain couples TRBV7-9 to TRBJ2-4, with TRBD2 matching over 7 bases. Germline values: CDR1 SEHNR, CDR2 FQNEAQ (reference sequence). This CDR3 region has 15 residues. The junction had 7 bases not matched to a gene; V was cut back by 4 bases and J by 4 bases. CDR3 sequence: CASSSTEAGKNIQYF. The CDR3 bases are TGTGCCAGCAGCTCCACCGAAGCGGGAAAAAACATTCAGTACTTC.

The rearrangement uses TRBV7-2 and TRBJ2-1; possibly TRBD2 for D (6 bases). This CDR3 spans 13 amino acids. The germline gives CDR1 SGHTA, CDR2 FQGNSA. V was clipped by 0 bases and J by 10 bases, with 10 bases between them. The CDR3 nucleotides read TGTGCCAGCAGCTTAGCGGCGGAGGGGGAGCAGTTCTTC. Its translation is CASSLAAEGEQFF.

This clone has a handful of counts. The rearrangement links TRBV7-9 to TRBJ1-2, with unresolved D. V lost 5 bases and J 4 bases, leaving 8 bases between the germline ends. CDR1 is SEHNR and CDR2 is FQNEAQ in the germline V gene (reference sequence). The CDR3 totals 12 residues. The CDR3 nucleotides read TGTGCCAGCAGCGAAACCTCCTATGGCTACACCTTC. It specifies CASSETSYGYTF.

The chain has TRBV6-5 and TRBJ1-4; tentatively, D is TRBD1 (6 bases). The CDR3 totals 15 residues. Between the trimmed V and J ends, which lost 0 bases and 7 bases, there was a span of 12 bases. Germline V gene data show CDR1 as MNHEY and CDR2 as SVGAGI. The CDR3 loop is CASSYSGGSSEKLFF. The CDR3 coding sequence is TGTGCCAGCAGTTACTCAGGGGGATCGAGTGAAAAACTGTTTTTT.

The chain recombines TRBV14 with TRBJ1-1; perhaps TRBD1 as D (6 bases). Germline V gives CDR1 SGHDN, CDR2 FVKESK. This CDR3 is 15 amino acids long. Trimming left V 3 bases short and J 0 bases short, with 11 bases between. The CDR3 sequence: CASSQDRLMNTEAFF. CDR3 nucleotides: TGTGCCAGCAGCCAGGACAGACTGATGAACACTGAAGCTTTCTTT.

The chain has TRBV28 and TRBJ2-7, with 13 bases matching TRBD2. The CDR3 consists of 20 residues. V lost 6 bases, J lost 1 base, and 18 bases stayed unmatched. Germline lookup yields CDR1 MDHEN and CDR2 SYDVKM. In nucleotides, the CDR3 is TGTGCCAGCAGCAGCCGCCCCGTCCCTGGGGGACTAGCGGGGTCCTACGAGCAGTACTTC. Protein: CASSSRPVPGGLAGSYEQYF.

Here the CDR3 DNA reads TGTGCCATCAGGGACAGTTCTGGGGCCAACGTCCTGACTTTC. Its protein product is CAIRDSSGANVLTF. The V call is TRBV10-3, the J call TRBJ2-6, with D tentatively TRBD1 (6 bases). V was trimmed by 6 bases and J by 1 base, leaving 7 bases between them. CDR3 size: 14 residues. CDR1 is ENHRY and CDR2 is SYGVKD in the germline V gene.

The rearrangement joins TRBV19 to TRBJ1-5, with 9 nucleotides matching TRBD1. This CDR3 contains 16 residues. Germline V gene sequence: CDR1 LNHDA, CDR2 SQIVND (reference sequence). V was pared by 4 bases and J by 4 bases, with 8 bases of the junction left unmatched. The CDR3 is CASSTRPGQGNQPQHF. The CDR3 coding sequence is TGTGCCAGTAGTACGAGACCGGGACAGGGTAATCAGCCCCAGCATTTT.

CDR3 amino acids: CASSSDPYSTGSEQYF. The CDR3 DNA sequence: TGTGCCAGCAGCTCTGACCCCTACTCTACAGGGAGCGAGCAGTACTTC. V usage is TRBV5-4 and J usage is TRBJ2-7; TRBD1 is a possible D gene (6 bases). The CDR3 is 16 amino acids. Between the trimmed V and J ends, which lost 3 bases and 6 bases, there was a span of 22 bases. In germline, CDR1 is SGHNT, CDR2 YYREEE (reference sequence).

The chain employs TRBV6-1 and TRBJ2-3; D possibly corresponds to TRBD2 (7 bases). Per the germline V gene, CDR1 is MNHNS and CDR2 is SASEGT. V lost 2 bases, J lost 0 bases, and 12 bases lay in between. The CDR3 runs 16 residues. The CDR3 region is CASSEQAGASTDTQYF. The CDR3 nucleotides are TGTGCCAGCAGTGAACAGGCGGGGGCAAGCACAGATACGCAGTATTTT.

This clone has a single count. The V and J genes are TRBV4-1 and TRBJ2-1, with D possibly being TRBD2 (5 bases). The V and J ends lost 0 bases and 4 bases respectively, with 13 bases between them. The CDR3 is 16 amino acids. Germline CDR1 and CDR2: MGHRA and YSYEKL. CDR3 bases: TGCGCCAGCAGCCAAGATCTGGGCGGGCAATACAATGAGCAGTTCTTC. Amino acid sequence: CASSQDLGGQYNEQFF.

The CDR3 DNA follows: TGTGCCAGCAGCTCCTGGGACAGGGAAGGAGATACGCAGTATTTT. Its translation is CASSSWDREGDTQYF. The chain joins TRBV9 to TRBJ2-3; 9 bases match TRBD1. CDR3 length: 15 residues. Germline V gene data show CDR1 as SGDLS and CDR2 as YYNGEE. Trimming cost V 4 bases and J 5 bases; bases outside gene matches: 8.